What follows is one T cell receptor beta chain and its context. It has no known antigen specificity. No much larger clone is present one base from it, and per-base qualities are unavailable. The immunoSEQ Assay, a bias-controlled multiplex PCR, was used to amplify TCRbeta CDR3 regions from genomic DNA. Turning to the authors' computational methods: The number of nucleated cells in each sample was estimated from the amplification of reference gene primers within the assay. To quantify the absolute abundance of each unique TCRbeta CDR3 rearrangement, sequence reads were collapsed and filtered. For each sample, productive Simpson clonality was calculated as the square root of Simpson's diversity index across productive rearrangements. Drawn from immuneACCESS, this table holds only the in-frame rearrangements with V and J called that TCRdb kept. Clones are partly lost; checked studies trace under half to an unresolved V gene and leave the rest unexplained. V and J calls and clone size are given by that table; D and trimming were obtained from the DNA. The sample table contains roughly 160,000 clones; only one count was recorded for around four fifths of them. The ten largest clones take up 2.5% to 3% of the sample.

As encoded in the germline V gene, CDR1 is SGHTA while CDR2 is FQGNSA. V drops 3 bases and J drops 0 bases, leaving 7 bases in between. Measured from the cysteine to the phenylalanine, the CDR3 is 14 residues long. CDR3 DNA only is kept here, 42 bases in frame from base 1. In Seattle, one collaborating source enrolled patients while the infection was active and tracked those patients longitudinally over the course of disease. Whole blood was collected in K2EDTA tubes by collaborating institutions according to the institutions' own protocols. For TCRbeta analysis, collaborators shipped samples in one of three forms: frozen whole blood, isolated PBMCs, or DNA extracted from either of those sample types. These data originate in a study of blood T cell repertoires in COVID-19 (dated by TCRdb to between 2020 and 2021). Describing the broader study: Collaborator samples came from the United States, Italy and Spain and covered acute and convalescent phases of COVID-19. The repertoires were made available in a free public database intended to serve as a resource for research on the immune response to SARS-CoV-2. Sample metadata almost always included a de-identified subject ID, COVID-19 status, age in years and sex. The samples were drawn from the first 160 participants of the ongoing ImmuneRACE study and from 1,254 subjects provided by 6 global collaborators. Deeply sampled blood TCRbeta repertoires from subjects exposed to, actively infected with, or recovered from COVID-19 were included in the dataset. Where available, HLA class I and class II types were obtained from metadata supplied by the sample provider rather than from assay-based typing. The prospective study material was composed of cDNA or gDNA derived from T cells, B-cell-depleted T cells, or PBMCs. The investigation overall reported the following: How much clinical and demographic metadata was included differed by source and by participant, and the metadata was provided uncurated.

Sequenced material: peripheral blood. The sequence came from a woman aged 80 or older with COVID-19, enrolled during active disease. This chain is built from TRBV7-2 and TRBJ2-3; the D gene identity is not certain. The nucleotide sequence is TGTGCCAGCAGCTTGGAGCAGAGCACAGATACGCAGTATTTT. It codes for CASSLEQSTDTQYF.